Included here is one T cell receptor beta chain sequence, with context. There is no known antigen for this receptor. HCMV serostatus was determined by detecting HCMV-specific IgG in serum with a commercial ELISA kit. Ficoll density gradient centrifugation was used to isolate peripheral blood mononuclear cells from blood. Via the germline V gene (reference sequence), CDR1 is LNHNV and CDR2 YYDKDF. From its cysteine to its phenylalanine, the CDR3 spans 17 amino acids. Only the protein is available. These data come from a study of T cells expressing NK-cell markers (dated by TCRdb to the early 2020s). At the level of the whole study: In sorted CD3+CD56+NKG2C+, CD3+CD56+NKG2C- and CD3+CD56-NKG2C+ T-cell subsets from about 8 donors, TCR beta-chain repertoires were profiled. Sequencing of the libraries produced 2 x 150 bp reads on Illumina HiSeq 2000/2500, MiSeq or NextSeq. The eight sequenced donors were randomly selected healthy volunteers, three men and five women. Seven of the eight sequenced donors were HCMV-seropositive and one was HCMV-seronegative. The full study reports these points: In six donors, the dominant CD3+CD56+NKG2C+ clonotypes ranked among the top 10 CD8+ clonotypes, making up roughly 1.0-8% of CD8+ T cells. Those dominant clonotypes were again the most abundant among CD3+CD56-NKG2C+ cells in a handful of donors, at about 25-60.1%. Whether the expanded NKG2C-expressing T cell clones were specific for HCMV antigens was left unclear.

These reads were obtained on an Illumina HiSeq 2000. TCR beta cDNA libraries were prepared using 5'RACE template switching, which introduced a universal primer site and unique molecular identifiers. cDNA synthesis was primed from the TCR beta constant segment and was followed by two successive PCR amplification steps. The study's processing was this. MIGEC was used to demultiplex reads and group reads by UMI, and MiTCR was used to assemble and quantify clonotypes. To exclude erroneous sequences, any TCR cDNA sequence not supported by at least two reads was discarded. The tcR package was used for downstream repertoire analysis, and clonotypes were matched between fractions using CDR3 nucleotide sequence together with V segment. VDJmatch was used to annotate antigen specificity against VDJdb, with one amino acid substitution in CDR3 permitted. TCRdb reprocessed the reads, reporting each CDR3 protein sequence once and no DNA. These V and J calls derive from TCRdb rather than the authors' analysis. This sample's table contains 90,000 to 130,000 distinct CDR3 sequences. The ten largest clones take up 18% of the sample.

In this chain, TRBV15 is recombined with TRBJ2-3; the D call of TRBD1 rests on TCRdb alone, since no DNA is present to check it. The source of this sequence is a woman between 18 and 75 years old in good health. Sample: blood T cells: a sorted CD56 or NKG2C T cell subset, CD4+ or CD8+ T cells, or bulk PBMC T cells (not recorded which). For the CDR3, the sequence is CATSRGRGTSSTDTQYF.